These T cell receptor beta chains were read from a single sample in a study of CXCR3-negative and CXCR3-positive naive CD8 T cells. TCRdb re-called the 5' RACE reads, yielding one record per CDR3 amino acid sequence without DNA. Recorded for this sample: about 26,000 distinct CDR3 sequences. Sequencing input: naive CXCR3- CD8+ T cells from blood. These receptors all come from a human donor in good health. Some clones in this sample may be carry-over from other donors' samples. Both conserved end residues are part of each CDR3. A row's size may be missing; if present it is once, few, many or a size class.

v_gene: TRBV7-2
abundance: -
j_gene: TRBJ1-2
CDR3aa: CASSPGAGGFAGYTF

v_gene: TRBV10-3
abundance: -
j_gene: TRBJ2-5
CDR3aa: CAISESRQGEETQYF

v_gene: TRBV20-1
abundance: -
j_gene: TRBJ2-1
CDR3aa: CSARRDESSYNEQFF

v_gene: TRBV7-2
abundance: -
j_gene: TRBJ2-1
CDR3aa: CASSPRSGVTYNEQFF

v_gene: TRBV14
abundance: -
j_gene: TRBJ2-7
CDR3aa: CASSRDISYEQYF

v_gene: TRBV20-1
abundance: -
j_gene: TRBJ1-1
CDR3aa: CSAAQGDTEAFF

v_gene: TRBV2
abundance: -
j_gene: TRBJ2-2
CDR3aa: CASRTLRNTGELFF

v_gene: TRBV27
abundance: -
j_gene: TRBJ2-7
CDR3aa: CASSFGQVPSYEQYF

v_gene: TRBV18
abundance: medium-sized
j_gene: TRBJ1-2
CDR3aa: CASSPRQEGGGYTF

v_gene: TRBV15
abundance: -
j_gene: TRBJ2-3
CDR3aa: CATSSNREGQDTQYF

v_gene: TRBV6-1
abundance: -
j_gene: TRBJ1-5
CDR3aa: CASSWTGDTLQPQHF

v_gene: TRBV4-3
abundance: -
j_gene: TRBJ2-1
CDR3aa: CASSQELPPSYNEQFF

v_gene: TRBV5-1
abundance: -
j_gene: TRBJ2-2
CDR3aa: CASSPSDLRRPGELFF

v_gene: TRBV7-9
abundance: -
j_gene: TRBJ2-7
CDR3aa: CASSLRLGQSYEQYF

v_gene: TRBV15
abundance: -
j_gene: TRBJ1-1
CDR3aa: CATGADALNTEAFF

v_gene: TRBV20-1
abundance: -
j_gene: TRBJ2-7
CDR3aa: CSARDPGQPYEQYF

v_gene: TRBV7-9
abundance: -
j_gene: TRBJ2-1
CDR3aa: CASSHRDRHYNEQFF

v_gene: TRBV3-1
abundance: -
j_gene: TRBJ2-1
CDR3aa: CASSPPSGNYNEQFF

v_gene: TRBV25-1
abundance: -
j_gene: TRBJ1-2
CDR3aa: CASSDPGYGYTF

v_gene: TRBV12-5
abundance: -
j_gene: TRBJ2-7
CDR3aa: CASGPDFSYEQYF

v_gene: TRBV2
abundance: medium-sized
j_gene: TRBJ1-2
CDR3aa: CASSQTFGQPYTF

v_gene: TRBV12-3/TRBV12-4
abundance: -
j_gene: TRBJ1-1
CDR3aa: CASSLDGAGGIPEAFF

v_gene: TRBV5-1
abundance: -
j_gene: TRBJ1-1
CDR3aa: CASSFDGFSEAFF

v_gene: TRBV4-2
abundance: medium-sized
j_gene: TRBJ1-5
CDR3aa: CASSQDFGGNGNQPQHF

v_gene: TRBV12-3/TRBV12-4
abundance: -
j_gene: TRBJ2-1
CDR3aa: CASSLWDSYNEQFF

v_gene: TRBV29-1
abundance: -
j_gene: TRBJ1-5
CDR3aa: CSVSTRGSNQPQHF

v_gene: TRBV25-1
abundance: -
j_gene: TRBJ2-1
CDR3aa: CASSEYGTVNEQFF

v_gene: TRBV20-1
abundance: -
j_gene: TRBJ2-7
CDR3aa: CSARDLGGPNYEQYF

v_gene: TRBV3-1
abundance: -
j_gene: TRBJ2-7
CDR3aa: CASSPQPVGEGYEQYF

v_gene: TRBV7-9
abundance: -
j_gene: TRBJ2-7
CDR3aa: CASSREGLGIAYEQYF

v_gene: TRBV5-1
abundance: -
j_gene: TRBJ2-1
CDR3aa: CASSRGLSSYNEQFF

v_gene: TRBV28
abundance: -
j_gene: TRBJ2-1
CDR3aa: CASSTIAGIVRNEQFF

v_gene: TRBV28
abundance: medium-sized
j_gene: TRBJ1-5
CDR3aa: CASSLTGAANQPQHF

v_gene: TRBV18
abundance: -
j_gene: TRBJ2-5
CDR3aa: CASSPKQGSQETQYF

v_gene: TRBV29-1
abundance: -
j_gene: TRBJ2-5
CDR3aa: CSVEGWAQETQYF

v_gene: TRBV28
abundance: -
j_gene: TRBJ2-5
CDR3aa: CASSLSYSTGTGSPETQYF

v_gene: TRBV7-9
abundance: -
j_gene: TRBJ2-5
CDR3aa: CASSLDRGEFQETQYF

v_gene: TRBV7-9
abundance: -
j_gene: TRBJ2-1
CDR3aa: CASTANINEQFF

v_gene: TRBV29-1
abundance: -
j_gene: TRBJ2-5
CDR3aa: CSVDEGQGSFQETQYF

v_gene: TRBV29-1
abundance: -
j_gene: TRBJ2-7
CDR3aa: CSATGGSYEQYF

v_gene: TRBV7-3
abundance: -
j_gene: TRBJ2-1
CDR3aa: CASKGQDNEQFF

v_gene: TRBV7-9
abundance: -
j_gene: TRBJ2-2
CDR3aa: CASSQRDTPGELFF

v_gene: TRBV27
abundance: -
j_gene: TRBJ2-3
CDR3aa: CASSFGATDTQYF

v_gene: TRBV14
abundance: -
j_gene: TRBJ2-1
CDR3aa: CASSQRSGLLYNEQFF

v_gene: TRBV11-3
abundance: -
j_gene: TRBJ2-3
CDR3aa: CASSLEAPDTQYF

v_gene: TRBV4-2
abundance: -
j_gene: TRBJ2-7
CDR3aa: CASSPPRSYEQYF

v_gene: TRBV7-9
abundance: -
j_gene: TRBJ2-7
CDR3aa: CASSRTHSYEQYF

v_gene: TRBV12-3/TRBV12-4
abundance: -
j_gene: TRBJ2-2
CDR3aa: CASSLKGVTGELFF

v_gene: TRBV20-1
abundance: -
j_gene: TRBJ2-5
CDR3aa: CSARSSGTDLGTSGGPEETQYF

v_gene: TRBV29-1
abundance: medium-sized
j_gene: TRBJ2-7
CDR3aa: CSVWEGGEPYEQYF

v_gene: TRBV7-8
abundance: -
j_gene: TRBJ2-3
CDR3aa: CASSLTSGGPTDTQYF

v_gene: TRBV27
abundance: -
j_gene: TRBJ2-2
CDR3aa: CASSLLAVTGELFF

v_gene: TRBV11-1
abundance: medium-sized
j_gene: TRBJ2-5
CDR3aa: CASSPIQGAGETQYF